One and the same sample provided the 5 T cell receptor beta chains below, sequenced in a study of tumor and adjacent non-tumor tissue in lung cancer. Three rounds of nested PCR, following a modified ARM-PCR protocol, produced the TCRbeta library. TCRdb independently ran MiXCR on the multiplex PCR reads; one entry per CDR3 protein. The sample lists fewer than 100,000 distinct CDR3 sequences; around three quarters were seen once. The template was RNA from unsorted bulk tissue. This non-tumor lung sample came from over 3 cm beyond the tumor edge. Sequencing input: distant non-tumor lung tissue. Receptor source: a woman between 45 and 60 years old with non-small cell lung cancer.

Concerning this clonotype itself: The germline gene is not matched at one end of the junction; a read error may be the cause. V usage is TRBV6-1 and J usage is TRBJ1-2; TRBD1 is a possible D gene (6 bases). CDR1 is MNHNS, CDR2 SASEGT, per germline. This CDR3 has 15 residues. The CDR3 nucleotides are TGTGCCACCAGTGAAAACGATCAGGGGAACTATGGCTACACCTTC. It is translated as CATSENDQGNYGYTF.

This clonotype was detected only once. The junction departs from the called germline gene at one end, perhaps through a read error. The chain links TRBV12-3 or TRBV12-4 to TRBJ2-4; TRBD2 might be the D (5 bases). This CDR3 is built from 15 residues. The CDR3 spells CTSSLGAVCGAPIYF. CDR3 bases: TGTACCAGCAGTTTAGGAGCGGTATGCGGTGCGCCAATTTACTTC.

Turning to this clonotype: A read error may account for a junction end that differs from germline. The chain carries TRBV28 and TRBJ2-1, with 14 bases fitting TRBD2. This CDR3 has 14 amino acids. Germline CDR1 reads MDHEN; CDR2 reads SYDVKM. CDR3 sequence (DNA): TGTGCCCGCAGTTTACCGGGACTAGCGGGAGTTGGGTTCTTC. Protein: CARSLPGLAGVGFF.

The table lists this clonotype with many counts. V usage is TRBV25-1 and J usage is TRBJ1-4; D not certain. The CDR3 is 11 residues long. CDR1 MGHDK and CDR2 SYGVNS come from the germline V gene. The ends were cut back, 2 bases at V and 12 bases at J, with 7 bases in the middle. CDR3 sequence: CASSEASQLFF. The CDR3 DNA sequence: TGTGCCAGCAGTGAAGCCAGCCAACTGTTTTTT.

As to this clonotype: At one end the junction does not follow the germline gene, possibly because of a read error. The chain has TRBV11-2 and TRBJ2-7; maybe TRBD1 (6 bases). Per the germline V gene, CDR1 is SGHAT and CDR2 is FQNNGV. The CDR3 is made up of 14 amino acids. CDR3 sequence (DNA): TGTACCAGCAGCTTAGTTAGGGACAACTACGAGCAATACTTC. Protein sequence: CTSSLVRDNYEQYF. The variable domain in full, with the rest retrieved from reference TRBV11-2 and TRBJ2-7, is EAGVAQSPRYKIIEKRQSVAFWCNPISGHATLYWYQQILGQGPKLLIQFQNNGVVDDSQLPKDRFSAERLKGVDSTLKIQPAKLEDSAVYLCTSSLVRDNYEQYFGPGTRLTVT.